Following are 7 T cell receptor beta chains from one sample sequenced in a study of cytomegalovirus exposure and HLA in healthy donors. The PCR was carried out with 60 Vbeta primers and 13 Jbeta primers. The repertoire was sequenced with immunoSEQ multiplex PCR; TCRdb's copy has only in-frame clones and lacks some. The data hold over 100,000 clones, with 84% observed a single time. The sample consisted of PBMCs. All receptors come from a woman younger than 35 in good health and CMV-seropositive.

V usage is TRBV25-1 and J usage is TRBJ1-5; no clear D gene. V gave up 6 bases and J gave up 3 bases, with 12 bases separating them. Germline-derived CDR1 and CDR2 are MGHDK and SYGVNS. The CDR3 length is 14 residues. The CDR3 nucleotides read TGTGCCAGCAGCGACATTGGCTTCAATCAGCCCCAGCATTTT. Amino acids: CASSDIGFNQPQHF.

The V call is TRBV7-9, the J call TRBJ1-2; D ambiguous. Per the germline V gene, CDR1 is SEHNR and CDR2 is FQNEAQ (reference sequence). The CDR3 loop spans 15 amino acids. V was clipped by 5 bases and J by 5 bases, with 18 bases between them. CDR3 DNA: TGTGCCAGCAGCCCACTGATTGTTCCTTTTTATGGCTACACCTTC. This codes for CASSPLIVPFYGYTF. The full variable domain, in which reference TRBV7-9 and TRBJ1-2 provide the parts outside the CDR3, is DTGVSQNPRHKITKRGQNVTFRCDPISEHNRLYWYRQTLGQGPEFLTYFQNEAQLEKSRLLSDRFSAERPKGSFSTLEIQRTEQGDSAMYLCASSPLIVPFYGYTFGSGTRLTVV.

The CDR3 loop is CASSVRGGSEKLFF. CDR3 coding DNA: TGTGCCAGCAGCGTAAGAGGGGGCAGTGAAAAACTGTTTTTT. This chain connects TRBV9 to TRBJ1-4; 7 nucleotides match TRBD1. In germline, CDR1 is SGDLS, CDR2 YYNGEE. The junction had 4 bases not matched to a gene; V was cut back by 1 base and J by 7 bases. The length of the CDR3 is 14 residues.

This chain links TRBV7-8 with TRBJ2-3; 11 bases are a match to TRBD2. Trimming took 5 bases from V and 2 from J; bases not matched to a gene: 6. In germline, CDR1 is SGHVS, CDR2 FQNEAQ. The CDR3 totals 16 residues. CDR3 protein: CASSALAGGTTDTQYF. CDR3 DNA sequence: TGTGCCAGCAGCGCCCTAGCGGGGGGTACCACAGATACGCAGTATTTT. Using reference TRBV7-8 and TRBJ2-3 for the parts outside the CDR3, the full variable domain is GAGVSQSPRYKVAKRGQDVALRCDPISGHVSLFWYQQALGQGPEFLTYFQNEAQLDKSGLPSDRFFAERPEGSVSTLKIQRTQQEDSAVYLCASSALAGGTTDTQYFGPGTRLTVL.

J is TRBJ2-2 and V is TRBV18; D may be TRBD1 (6 bases). This CDR3 has 17 amino acids. V was trimmed by 4 bases and J by 6 bases, leaving 21 bases between them. Germline V gene data show CDR1 as KGHSH and CDR2 as LQKENI. This chain's CDR3 is CASSLDRPYLKSGELFF. For the CDR3, the DNA is TGTGCCAGCTCACTGGACAGACCCTACCTAAAGTCCGGGGAGCTGTTTTTT. Filled out from reference TRBV18 and TRBJ2-2, the complete variable domain reads NAGVMQNPRHLVRRRGQEARLRCSPMKGHSHVYWYRQLPEEGLKFMVYLQKENIIDESGMPKERFSAEFPKEGPSILRIQQVVRGDSAAYFCASSLDRPYLKSGELFFGEGSRLTVL.

The chain's CDR3 is CAWSAGQTYGYTF. CDR3 bases: TGTGCCTGGAGTGCGGGACAGACCTATGGCTACACCTTC. The rearrangement links TRBV30 to TRBJ1-2, with TRBD1 identical over 7 bases. The CDR3 sequence is 13 residues long. Looked up from germline, CDR1 is GTSNPN and CDR2 is SVGIG (reference sequence). V lost 1 base and J lost 4; bases outside the gene matches: 3.

V usage is TRBV5-1 and J usage is TRBJ1-3; the D is unclear. The V gene lost 0 bases and the J gene lost 2 bases, with 6 bases spanning the gap. Looked up from germline, CDR1 is SGHRS and CDR2 is YFSETQ. This CDR3 region has 14 residues. The CDR3 DNA reads TGCGCCAGCAGCTTGGGTAGTCCTGGAAACACCATATATTTT. Amino acids: CASSLGSPGNTIYF.